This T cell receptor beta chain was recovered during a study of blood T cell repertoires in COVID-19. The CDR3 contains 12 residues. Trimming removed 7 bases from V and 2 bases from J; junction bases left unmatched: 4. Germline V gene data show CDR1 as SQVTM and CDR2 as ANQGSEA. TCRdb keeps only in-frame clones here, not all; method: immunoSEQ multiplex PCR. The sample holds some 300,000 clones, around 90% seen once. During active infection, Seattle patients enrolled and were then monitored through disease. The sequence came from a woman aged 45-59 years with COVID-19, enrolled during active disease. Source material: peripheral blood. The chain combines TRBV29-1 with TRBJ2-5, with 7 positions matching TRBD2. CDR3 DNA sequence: TGCAGCGCGAGACTAGCACAAGAGACCCAGTACTTC. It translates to CSARLAQETQYF.